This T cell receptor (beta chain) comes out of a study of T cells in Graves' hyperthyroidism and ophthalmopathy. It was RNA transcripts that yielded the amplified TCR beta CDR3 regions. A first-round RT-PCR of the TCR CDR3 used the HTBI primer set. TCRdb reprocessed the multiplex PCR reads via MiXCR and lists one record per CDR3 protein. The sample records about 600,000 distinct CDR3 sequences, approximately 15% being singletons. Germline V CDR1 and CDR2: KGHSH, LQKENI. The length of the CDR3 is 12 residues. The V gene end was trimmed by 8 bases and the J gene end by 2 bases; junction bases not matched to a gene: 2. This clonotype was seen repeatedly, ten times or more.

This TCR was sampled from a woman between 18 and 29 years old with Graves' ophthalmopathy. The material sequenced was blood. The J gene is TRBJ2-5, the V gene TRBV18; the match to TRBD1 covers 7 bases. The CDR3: CASGGQQETQYF. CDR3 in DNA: TGTGCCAGCGGGGGACAGCAAGAGACCCAGTACTTC.